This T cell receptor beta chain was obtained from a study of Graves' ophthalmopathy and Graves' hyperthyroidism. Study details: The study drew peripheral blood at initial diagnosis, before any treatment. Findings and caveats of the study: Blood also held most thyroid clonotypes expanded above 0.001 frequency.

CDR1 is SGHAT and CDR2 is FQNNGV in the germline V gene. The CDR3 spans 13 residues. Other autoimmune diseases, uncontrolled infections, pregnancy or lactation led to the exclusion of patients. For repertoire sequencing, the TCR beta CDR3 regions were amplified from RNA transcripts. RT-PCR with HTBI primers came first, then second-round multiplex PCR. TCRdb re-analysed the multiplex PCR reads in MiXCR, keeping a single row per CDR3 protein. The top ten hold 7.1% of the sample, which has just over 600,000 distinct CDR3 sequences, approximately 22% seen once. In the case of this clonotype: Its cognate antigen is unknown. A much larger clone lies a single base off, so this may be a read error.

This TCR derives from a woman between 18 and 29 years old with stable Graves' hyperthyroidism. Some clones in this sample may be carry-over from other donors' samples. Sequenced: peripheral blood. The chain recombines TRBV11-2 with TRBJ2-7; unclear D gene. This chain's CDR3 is CARSLDDAYEQYF. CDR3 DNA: TGTGCCAGAAGCTTAGACGACGCCTACGAGCAGTACTTC.